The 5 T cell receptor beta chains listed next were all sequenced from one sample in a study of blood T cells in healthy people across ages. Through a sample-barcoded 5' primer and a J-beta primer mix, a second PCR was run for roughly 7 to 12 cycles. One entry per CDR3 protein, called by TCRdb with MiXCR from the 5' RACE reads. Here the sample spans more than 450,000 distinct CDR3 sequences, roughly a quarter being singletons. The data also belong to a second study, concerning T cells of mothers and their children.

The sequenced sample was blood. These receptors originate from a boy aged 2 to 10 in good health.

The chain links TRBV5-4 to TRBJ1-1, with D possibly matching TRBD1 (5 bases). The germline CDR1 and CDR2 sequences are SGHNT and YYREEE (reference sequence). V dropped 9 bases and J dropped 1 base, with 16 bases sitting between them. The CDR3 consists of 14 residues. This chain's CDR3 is CATRGTTENTEAFF. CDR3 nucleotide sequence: TGTGCCACCCGAGGGACGACAGAGAACACTGAAGCTTTCTTT.

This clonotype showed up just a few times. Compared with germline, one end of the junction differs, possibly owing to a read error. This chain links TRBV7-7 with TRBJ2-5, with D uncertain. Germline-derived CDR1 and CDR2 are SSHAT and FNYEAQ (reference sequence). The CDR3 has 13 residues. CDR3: CASSLALDGTQYF. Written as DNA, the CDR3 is TGTGCTAGCAGCTTAGCCCTTGATGGGACCCAGTACTTC.

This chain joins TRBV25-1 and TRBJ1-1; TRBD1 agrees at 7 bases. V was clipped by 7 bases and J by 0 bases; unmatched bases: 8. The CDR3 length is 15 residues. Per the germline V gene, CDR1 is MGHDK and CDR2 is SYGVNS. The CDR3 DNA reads TGTGCCAGCACCCCAGGGGGACAGATGAACACTGAAGCTTTCTTT. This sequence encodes CASTPGGQMNTEAFF.

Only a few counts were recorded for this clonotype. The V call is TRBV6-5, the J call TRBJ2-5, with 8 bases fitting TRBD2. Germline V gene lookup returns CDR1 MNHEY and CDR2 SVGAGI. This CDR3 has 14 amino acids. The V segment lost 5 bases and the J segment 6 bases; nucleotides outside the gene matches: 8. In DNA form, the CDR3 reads TGTGCCAGCAGTCGCCGGGGTAGCGGGAAGACCCAGTACTTC. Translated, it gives CASSRRGSGKTQYF.

CDR3 nucleotide sequence: TGTGCCAGCAGCACTCACTTGGACAATGAGCAGTTCTTC. Translated, it gives CASSTHLDNEQFF. The chain carries TRBV21-1 and TRBJ2-1. TRBV21-1 is classified as a pseudogene. CDR3 length equals 13 residues.